This entry is about one T cell receptor beta chain. Its antigen is undetermined. A clone one base away is much larger, so this may be a read error. TCRdb processed the multiplex PCR reads anew with MiXCR; each CDR3 protein has one entry. The sample shows around 230,000 distinct CDR3 sequences, nearly 35% of them seen only once. V shed 1 base, J shed 6 bases, and the junction held 6 bases outside the gene matches. The CDR3 extends over 14 amino acids. CDR1 and CDR2 from the germline V gene are DFQATT and SNEGSKA (reference sequence). This record comes from a study of breast tumors, draining lymph nodes, adjacent tissues. Study-wide points: Data only fit, rather than demonstrated, lymph node origin of most tumor T cells. Tumor and nontumor repertoires were significantly more similar in luminal-like than in basal-like breast cancer. Findings are consistent with lymph node origin and intratumoral expansion of most tumor T cells.

The lymph nodes were axillary draining lymph nodes from breast cancer patients. V is TRBV20-1 and J is TRBJ2-7; 10 bases agree with TRBD2. This TCR was recovered from a female donor with breast cancer. Some clones in this sample may be carry-over from other donors' samples. The sequenced sample was axillary lymph node tissue. This chain's CDR3 is CSARGLAGASEQYF. In DNA, the CDR3 is TGCAGTGCTAGAGGTCTAGCGGGAGCCTCCGAGCAGTACTTC.